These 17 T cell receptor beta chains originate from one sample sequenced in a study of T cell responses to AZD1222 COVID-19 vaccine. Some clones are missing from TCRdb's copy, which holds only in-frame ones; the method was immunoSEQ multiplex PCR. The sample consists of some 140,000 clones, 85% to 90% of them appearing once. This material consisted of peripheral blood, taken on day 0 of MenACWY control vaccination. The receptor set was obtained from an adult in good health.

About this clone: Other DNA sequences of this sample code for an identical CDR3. The CDR3 region is CASSPGGDQPQHF. CDR3 coding DNA: TGTGCCAGCTCACCCGGGGGGGATCAGCCCCAGCATTTT. This chain joins TRBV18 and TRBJ1-5; perhaps TRBD1 as D (5 bases). The CDR3 has 13 amino acids. V lost 3 bases and J 5 bases, leaving 8 bases between the germline ends. Germline V gives CDR1 KGHSH, CDR2 LQKENI.

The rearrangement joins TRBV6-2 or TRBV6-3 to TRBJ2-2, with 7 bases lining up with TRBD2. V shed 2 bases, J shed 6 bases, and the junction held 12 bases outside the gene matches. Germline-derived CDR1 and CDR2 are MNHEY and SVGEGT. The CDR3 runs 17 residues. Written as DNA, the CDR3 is TGTGCCAGCAGTTACAGTATTTATGCGGGAGAGGCCGGGGAGCTGTTTTTT. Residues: CASSYSIYAGEAGELFF.

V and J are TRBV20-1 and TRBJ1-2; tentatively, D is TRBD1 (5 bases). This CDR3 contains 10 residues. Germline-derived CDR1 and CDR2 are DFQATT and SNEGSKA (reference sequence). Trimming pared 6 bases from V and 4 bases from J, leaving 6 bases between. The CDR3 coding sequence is TGCAGTGCGGGGGTCTATGGCTACACCTTC. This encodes CSAGVYGYTF.

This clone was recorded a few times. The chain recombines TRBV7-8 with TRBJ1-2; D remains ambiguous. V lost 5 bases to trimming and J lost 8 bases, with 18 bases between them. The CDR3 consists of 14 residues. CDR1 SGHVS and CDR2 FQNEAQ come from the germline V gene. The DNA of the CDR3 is TGTGCCAGCAGCCCCTCCGGGAAACGTAGCGGCTACACCTTC. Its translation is CASSPSGKRSGYTF.

CDR3 sequence (DNA): TGTGCCACCAGCAGGCCCGAACAGGGGGTGGGAGGCTACACCTTC. This gives the protein CATSRPEQGVGGYTF. The chain links TRBV15 to TRBJ1-2; TRBD1 matches at 8 bases. CDR3 length: 15 residues. The ends lost 3 bases at V and 8 bases at J; junction bases unmatched: 11. CDR1 and CDR2 (germline): LNHNV, YYDKDF (reference sequence).

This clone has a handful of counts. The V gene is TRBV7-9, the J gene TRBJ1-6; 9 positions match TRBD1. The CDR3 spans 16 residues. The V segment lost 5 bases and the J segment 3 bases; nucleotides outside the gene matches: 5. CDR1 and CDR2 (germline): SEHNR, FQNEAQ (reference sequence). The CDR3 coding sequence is TGTGCCAGCAGCCCGGGACAGGGCTTCTATAATTCACCCCTCCACTTT. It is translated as CASSPGQGFYNSPLHF.

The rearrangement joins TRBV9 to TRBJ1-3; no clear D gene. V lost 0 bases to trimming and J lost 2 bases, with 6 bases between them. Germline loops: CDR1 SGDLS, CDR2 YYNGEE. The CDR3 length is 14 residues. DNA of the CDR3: TGTGCCAGCAGCGTAGGGTCAACTGGAAACACCATATATTTT. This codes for CASSVGSTGNTIYF.

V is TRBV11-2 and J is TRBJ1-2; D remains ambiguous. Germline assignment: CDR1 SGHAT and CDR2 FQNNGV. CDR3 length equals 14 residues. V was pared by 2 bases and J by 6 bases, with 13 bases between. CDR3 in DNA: TGTGCCAGCAGCTTATTATGGAGGTCAGATGGCTACACCTTC. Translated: CASSLLWRSDGYTF.

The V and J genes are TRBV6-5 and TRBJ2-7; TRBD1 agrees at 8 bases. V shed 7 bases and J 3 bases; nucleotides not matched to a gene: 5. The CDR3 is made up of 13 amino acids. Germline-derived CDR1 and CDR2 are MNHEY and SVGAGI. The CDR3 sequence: CASKKGQDYEQYV. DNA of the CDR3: TGTGCCAGCAAAAAGGGACAGGACTACGAGCAGTACGTC.

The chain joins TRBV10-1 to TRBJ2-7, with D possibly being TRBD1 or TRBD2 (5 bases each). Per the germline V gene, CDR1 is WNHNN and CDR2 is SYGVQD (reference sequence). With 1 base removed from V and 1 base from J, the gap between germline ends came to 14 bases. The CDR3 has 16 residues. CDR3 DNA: TGCGCCAGCAGTGAGTGTGGGACGGGGTGTTCCTACGAGCAGTACGTC. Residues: CASSECGTGCSYEQYV.

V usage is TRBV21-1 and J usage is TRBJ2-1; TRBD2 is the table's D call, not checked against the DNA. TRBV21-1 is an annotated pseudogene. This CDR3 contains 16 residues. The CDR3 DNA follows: TGTGCCAGCAGCAACCCACCGGTTAGCTCCTACAATGAGCAGTTCTTC. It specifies CASSNPPVSSYNEQFF.

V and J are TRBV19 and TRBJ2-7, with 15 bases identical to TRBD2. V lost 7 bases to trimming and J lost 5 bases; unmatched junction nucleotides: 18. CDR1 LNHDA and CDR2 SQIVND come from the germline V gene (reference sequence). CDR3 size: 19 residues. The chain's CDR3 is CASKGHSLGLAGGLNEQYF. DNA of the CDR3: TGTGCCAGTAAAGGTCACTCCCTAGGACTAGCGGGAGGGCTGAACGAGCAGTACTTC.

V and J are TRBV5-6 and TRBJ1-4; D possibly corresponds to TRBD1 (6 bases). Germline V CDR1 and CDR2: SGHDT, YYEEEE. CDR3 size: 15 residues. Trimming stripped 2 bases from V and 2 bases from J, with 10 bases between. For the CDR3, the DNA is TGTGCCAGCAGCTTCTCAGGGGAGACTAATGAAAAACTGTTTTTT. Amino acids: CASSFSGETNEKLFF. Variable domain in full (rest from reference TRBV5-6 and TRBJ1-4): DAGVTQSPTHLIKTRGQQVTLRCSPKSGHDTVSWYQQALGQGPQFIFQYYEEEERQRGNFPDRFSGHQFPNYSSELNVNALLLGDSALYLCASSFSGETNEKLFFGSGTQLSVL.

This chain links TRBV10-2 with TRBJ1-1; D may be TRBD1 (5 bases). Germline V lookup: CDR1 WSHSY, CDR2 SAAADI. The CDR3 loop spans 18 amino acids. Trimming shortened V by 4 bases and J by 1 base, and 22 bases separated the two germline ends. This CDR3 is CASSVAVRLTGGNTEAFF. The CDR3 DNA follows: TGCGCCAGCAGTGTAGCGGTCCGCCTCACCGGGGGGAACACTGAAGCTTTCTTT.

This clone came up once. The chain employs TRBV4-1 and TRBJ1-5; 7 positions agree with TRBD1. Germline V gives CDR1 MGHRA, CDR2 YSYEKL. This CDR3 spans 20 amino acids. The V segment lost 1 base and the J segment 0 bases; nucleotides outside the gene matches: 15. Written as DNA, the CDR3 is TGCGCCAGCAGCCAAGTCCCGGACAGGATTCAAGCTTTTAGCAATCAGCCCCAGCATTTT. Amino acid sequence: CASSQVPDRIQAFSNQPQHF.

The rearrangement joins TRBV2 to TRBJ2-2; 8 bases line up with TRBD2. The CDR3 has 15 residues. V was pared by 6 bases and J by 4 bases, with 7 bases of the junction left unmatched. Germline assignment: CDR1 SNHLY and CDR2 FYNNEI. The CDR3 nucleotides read TGTGCCAGCAGGGTCGGGGGGGGCCCCACCGGGGAGCTGTTTTTT. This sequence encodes CASRVGGGPTGELFF.

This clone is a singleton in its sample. This CDR3 is CASSLAGTSGRYEQYF. The CDR3, as DNA: TGTGCCAGCAGCTTGGCGGGGACTAGCGGGCGCTACGAGCAGTACTTC. J is TRBJ2-7 and V is TRBV5-4; 12 bases align to TRBD2. This CDR3 region has 16 residues. J gave up 3 bases and V 0 bases, and 4 bases lay outside the gene matches. Germline lookup yields CDR1 SGHNT and CDR2 YYREEE (reference sequence).